These 7 T cell receptor beta chains were sequenced from one sample in a study of blood T cell repertoires in COVID-19. This table comes from immunoSEQ multiplex PCR, and its TCRdb copy is limited to in-frame clones, with some not included. The table shows some 100,000 clones, with approximately 86% occurring only once. The specimen sequenced was PBMCs or T cells enriched from blood (not recorded which). The receptors stem from a woman in her 50s who had recovered from COVID-19.

V is TRBV5-6 and J is TRBJ1-1; maybe TRBD1 (6 bases). This CDR3 is built from 14 residues. Trimming shortened V by 3 bases and J by 2 bases, and 11 bases separated the two germline ends. CDR1 and CDR2 from the germline V gene are SGHDT and YYEEEE. CDR3 protein: CASSSTGGNTEAFF. The CDR3 region has the DNA TGTGCCAGCAGCTCGACAGGAGGTAACACTGAAGCTTTCTTT.

The V and J genes are TRBV10-1 and TRBJ2-4; 8 bases line up with TRBD2. CDR3 length: 14 residues. J lost 8 bases, V lost 0 bases, and 3 bases had no gene match. Germline CDR1 and CDR2: WNHNN and SYGVQD (reference sequence). CDR3 amino acids: CASSESGTRHIQYF. The CDR3, as DNA: TGCGCCAGCAGTGAGTCCGGGACTAGACACATTCAGTACTTC.

This clone has a handful of counts. This chain joins TRBV12-3 or TRBV12-4 and TRBJ1-4; D not certain. The CDR3 spans 13 residues. V was pared by 4 bases and J by 4 bases, with 7 bases between. CDR3 sequence (DNA): TGTGCCAGCAGTTCCGGGAGTAATGAAAAACTGTTTTTT. This sequence encodes CASSSGSNEKLFF.

This clone has more than one count but fewer than ten. The gene calls are TRBV3-1 (or the pseudogene TRBV3-2) and TRBJ1-5; D gene uncertain. The V gene's germline CDR1 is LGHDT and CDR2 YNNKEL (reference sequence). The CDR3 sequence is 13 residues long. V lost 2 bases and J lost 6, with 8 bases in between. In DNA form, the CDR3 reads TGTGCCAGCAGCCAAACGGGGAGTCAGCCCCAGCATTTT. It codes for CASSQTGSQPQHF.

This chain connects TRBV9 to TRBJ2-5; weak D call: TRBD2 (6 bases). With 2 bases removed from V and 2 bases from J, the gap between germline ends came to 7 bases. The CDR3 is made up of 13 amino acids. Per germline, CDR1 SGDLS and CDR2 YYNGEE. The CDR3 sequence is CASSVSGQETQYF. In nucleotides, the CDR3 is TGTGCCAGCAGCGTGAGCGGGCAAGAGACCCAGTACTTC.

This clone was seen once. V and J are TRBV19 and TRBJ2-5; TRBD1 aligns across 10 bases. Germline CDR1 is LNHDA and CDR2 is SQIVND (reference sequence). V shed 6 bases, J shed 5 bases, and the junction held 6 bases outside the gene matches. This CDR3 region has 14 residues. CDR3 DNA: TGTGCCAGTAGCACCCCGGACAGGGGGGAGACCCAGTACTTC. This translates into CASSTPDRGETQYF. Full variable domain (outside the CDR3, taken from reference TRBV19 and TRBJ2-5): DGGITQSPKYLFRKEGQNVTLSCEQNLNHDAMYWYRQDPGQGLRLIYYSQIVNDFQKGDIAEGYSVSREKKESFPLTVTSAQKNPTAFYLCASSTPDRGETQYFGPGTRLLVL.

This clone appeared a few times. The chain is built from TRBV2 and TRBJ2-2, with 8 bases aligning to TRBD2. This CDR3 spans 15 amino acids. The V segment lost 7 bases and the J segment 6 bases; nucleotides outside the gene matches: 10. Per germline, CDR1 SNHLY and CDR2 FYNNEI. CDR3 nucleotide sequence: TGTGCCAGCACGGGGGGGATTAGCGGTTCCGGGGAGCTGTTTTTT. This sequence encodes CASTGGISGSGELFF.